The 21 T cell receptor beta chains presented below share a single source sample, sequenced in a study of T cell changes during pregnancy in multiple sclerosis. The table came from immunoSEQ multiplex PCR; TCRdb's copy has only in-frame clones and leaves some out. The sample consists of 72,000 or so clones, roughly 93% of them appearing once. The sequences come from peripheral blood, collected in the second trimester of pregnancy. These receptors all stem from a female donor with multiple sclerosis, enrolled in a pregnancy study.

The V call is TRBV7-8, the J call TRBJ2-7; possible D gene TRBD1, 5 bases. V lost 4 bases, J lost 0 bases, and 16 bases lay in between. The CDR3 consists of 16 residues. Per germline, CDR1 SGHVS and CDR2 FQNEAQ. The chain's CDR3 is CASSSRGTGFSYEQYF. The DNA of the CDR3 is TGTGCCAGCAGCTCAAGGGGTACGGGTTTCTCCTACGAGCAGTACTTC.

V and J are TRBV27 and TRBJ2-7; the D gene is possibly TRBD2 (6 bases). Germline assignment: CDR1 MNHEY and CDR2 SMNVEV (reference sequence). V was clipped by 3 bases and J by 2 bases, with 20 bases between them. The CDR3 has 17 residues. The CDR3 region is CASSFIKGSGDPYEQYF. The CDR3 coding sequence is TGTGCCAGCAGTTTCATTAAGGGTTCGGGGGATCCCTACGAGCAGTACTTC.

The J gene is TRBJ2-3, the V gene TRBV5-1; D is ambiguous. V lost 4 bases and J 6 bases, leaving 12 bases between the germline ends. The germline gives CDR1 SGHRS, CDR2 YFSETQ. The CDR3 is 13 residues long. The CDR3 bases are TGCGCCAGCAGCGGTAACACCGGGGATACGCAGTATTTT. Its translation is CASSGNTGDTQYF.

Concerning this clone: Its ends do not fully match the called genes, so a read error is possible. V is TRBV7-9 and J is TRBJ1-2, with TRBD1 matching 7 bases. The CDR3 is 12 amino acids. From germline, CDR1 is SEHNR and CDR2 FQNEAQ (reference sequence). The CDR3 spells CASSNRDSLIAF. The CDR3 coding sequence is TGTGCCAGCAGCAACCGGGACAGCCTTATAGCCTTC.

This rearrangement joins TRBV7-6 to TRBJ1-1; 7 bases match TRBD1. CDR3 length: 14 residues. Germline CDR1 reads SGHVS; CDR2 reads FNYEAQ. Trimming at V came to 5 bases and at J to 3 bases, leaving 6 bases not matched to a gene. Written as DNA, the CDR3 is TGTGCCAGCAGCATCAAGGGGGCGGACACTGAAGCTTTCTTT. Translation: CASSIKGADTEAFF. The full variable domain, rest sourced from reference TRBV7-6 and TRBJ1-1, is GAGVSQSPRYKVTKRGQDVALRCDPISGHVSLYWYRQALGQGPEFLTYFNYEAQQDKSGLPNDRFSAERPEGSISTLTIQRTEQRDSAMYRCASSIKGADTEAFFGQGTRLTVV.

The chain combines TRBV7-9 with TRBJ2-5; 10 bases are shared with TRBD1. Unmatched junction bases numbered 1, after V lost 4 bases and J lost 2 bases. CDR1 and CDR2 (germline): SEHNR, FQNEAQ (reference sequence). This CDR3 has 14 residues. CDR3 in DNA: TGTGCCAGCAGCTGGACAGGGGGTCAAGAGACCCAGTACTTC. It codes for CASSWTGGQETQYF.

V is TRBV5-6 and J is TRBJ2-3; 9 nucleotides agree with TRBD2. Trimming at V came to 5 bases and at J to 8 bases, leaving 15 bases not matched to a gene. The length of the CDR3 is 16 residues. The V gene's germline CDR1 is SGHDT and CDR2 YYEEEE. CDR3 residues: CASRLRTSDQGGTQYF. The CDR3, as DNA: TGTGCCAGCAGATTAAGGACTAGCGATCAAGGAGGTACGCAGTATTTT.

The chain recombines TRBV15 with TRBJ1-6, with TRBD1 identical over 7 bases. Per germline, CDR1 LNHNV and CDR2 YYDKDF (reference sequence). With V trimmed by 4 bases and J by 6 bases, 6 bases remained unmatched. The CDR3 runs 15 residues. The CDR3 sequence is CATSNGQALNSPLHF. The CDR3 DNA sequence: TGTGCCACCAGCAACGGACAGGCCCTTAATTCACCCCTCCACTTT.

This rearrangement joins TRBV6-6 to TRBJ2-1, with TRBD2 identical over 12 bases. V was clipped by 5 bases and J by 8 bases; unmatched bases: 10. Germline V gene lookup returns CDR1 MNHNY and CDR2 SVGAGI (reference sequence). The CDR3 spans 16 residues. This chain's CDR3 is CASSPGLAGTLHEQFF. The DNA for the CDR3 is TGTGCCAGCAGTCCTGGACTAGCGGGGACCCTCCATGAGCAGTTCTTC.

The chain links TRBV20-1 to TRBJ1-1, with unresolved D. The CDR3 length is 11 residues. Trimming pared 3 bases from V and 4 bases from J, leaving 6 bases between. Germline CDR1 and CDR2: DFQATT and SNEGSKA (reference sequence). The CDR3 nucleotides read TGCAGTGCTAGGTACATCACTGAAGCTTTCTTT. As protein: CSARYITEAFF.

This sequence joins TRBV9 and TRBJ2-2; the match to TRBD1 covers 7 bases. With V trimmed by 5 bases and J by 7 bases, 11 bases remained unmatched. Germline V CDR1 and CDR2: SGDLS, YYNGEE. CDR3 length: 15 residues. The CDR3 here is CASSSAPTGLGELFF. CDR3 bases: TGTGCCAGCAGTTCCGCACCGACAGGGCTCGGGGAGCTGTTTTTT.

The gene calls are TRBV27 and TRBJ1-3, with 8 bases that match TRBD1. This CDR3 contains 14 residues. The V gene end was trimmed by 7 bases and the J gene end by 7 bases; junction bases not matched to a gene: 9. Germline V gives CDR1 MNHEY, CDR2 SMNVEV (reference sequence). DNA of the CDR3: TGTGCCAGCAAGGTCAGGACAGGGTGGAACACCATATATTTT. As protein: CASKVRTGWNTIYF.

The chain joins TRBV4-1 to TRBJ1-5; D gene ambiguous. The germline V gene encodes CDR1 MGHRA and CDR2 YSYEKL. The V gene lost 4 bases and the J gene lost 1 base, with 8 bases spanning the gap. CDR3 length: 14 residues. The DNA for the CDR3 is TGCGCCAGCAGCCCAAGCGGGAGCAATCAGCCCCAGCATTTT. It codes for CASSPSGSNQPQHF.

V gene TRBV6-4 combines with J gene TRBJ1-4, with D maybe TRBD1 (6 bases). The CDR3 has 15 residues. V was clipped by 3 bases and J by 7 bases, with 15 bases between them. CDR1 is MRHNA, CDR2 SNTAGT, per germline. As DNA, the CDR3 is TGTGCCAGCAGTGAACGCACAGGGAAGGGTGAAAAACTGTTTTTT. This codes for CASSERTGKGEKLFF.

The CDR3, as DNA: TGTGCCAGTAGTATAGGCCTAGCGGGGATCAATGAGCAGTTCTTC. Its translation is CASSIGLAGINEQFF. The chain employs TRBV19 and TRBJ2-1, with 9 bases matching TRBD2. The CDR3 has 15 residues. Germline CDR1 is LNHDA and CDR2 is SQIVND (reference sequence). Trimming at V came to 1 base and at J to 6 bases, leaving 4 bases not matched to a gene.

V usage is TRBV13 and J usage is TRBJ1-4; 7 bases match TRBD1. Germline V gene data show CDR1 as PRHDT and CDR2 as FYEKMQ (reference sequence). This CDR3 is 15 amino acids long. Losses at the gene ends were 5 bases for V and 5 bases for J; bases not matched to a gene: 8. DNA for the CDR3: TGTGCCAGCAGCGCCAGGACAGGTTTAAATGAAAAACTGTTTTTT. It codes for CASSARTGLNEKLFF.

The V call is TRBV7-9, the J call TRBJ2-2; D gene uncertain. CDR1 SEHNR and CDR2 FQNEAQ come from the germline V gene (reference sequence). The CDR3 has 11 amino acids. V lost 5 bases and J lost 7, with 5 bases in between. The chain's CDR3 is CASSRGGELFF. Here the CDR3 DNA reads TGTGCCAGCAGCAGAGGCGGGGAGCTGTTTTTT.

J is TRBJ2-7 and V is TRBV6-6; no clear D gene. Germline lookup yields CDR1 MNHNY and CDR2 SVGAGI (reference sequence). The ends were cut back, 2 bases at V and 4 bases at J, with 9 bases in the middle. The CDR3 loop spans 13 amino acids. The CDR3 reads CASSYVGLYEQYF. The CDR3 nucleotides read TGTGCCAGCAGTTACGTGGGCCTTTACGAGCAGTACTTC.

The J gene is TRBJ2-1, the V gene TRBV11-3; TRBD2 matches at 8 bases. Trimming took 3 bases from V and 0 from J; bases not matched to a gene: 4. CDR1 and CDR2 (germline): SGHNT, YENEEA. CDR3 size: 16 residues. DNA of the CDR3: TGTGCCAGCAGCTTTAGCGGGAAAAGCTCCTACAATGAGCAGTTCTTC. Translated, it gives CASSFSGKSSYNEQFF.

The V gene is TRBV6-5, the J gene TRBJ2-3; D might be TRBD2 (6 bases). Germline assignment: CDR1 MNHEY and CDR2 SVGAGI. Deletions cut 6 bases from V and 2 bases from J, with 15 bases between. The CDR3 loop spans 15 amino acids. The CDR3 loop is CASRAGRENTDTQYF. The CDR3 nucleotides are TGTGCCAGCAGGGCAGGGCGGGAAAACACAGATACGCAGTATTTT.

The rearrangement uses TRBV4-2 and TRBJ1-5; possible D gene TRBD1, 6 bases. CDR1 and CDR2 (germline): LGHNA, YNFKEQ. CDR3 length: 14 residues. V shed 4 bases and J shed 5 bases, with 12 bases lying between them. DNA for the CDR3: TGTGCCAGCAGCCCCCGAGGGGGGGATCAGCCCCAGCATTTT. Amino acid sequence: CASSPRGGDQPQHF.